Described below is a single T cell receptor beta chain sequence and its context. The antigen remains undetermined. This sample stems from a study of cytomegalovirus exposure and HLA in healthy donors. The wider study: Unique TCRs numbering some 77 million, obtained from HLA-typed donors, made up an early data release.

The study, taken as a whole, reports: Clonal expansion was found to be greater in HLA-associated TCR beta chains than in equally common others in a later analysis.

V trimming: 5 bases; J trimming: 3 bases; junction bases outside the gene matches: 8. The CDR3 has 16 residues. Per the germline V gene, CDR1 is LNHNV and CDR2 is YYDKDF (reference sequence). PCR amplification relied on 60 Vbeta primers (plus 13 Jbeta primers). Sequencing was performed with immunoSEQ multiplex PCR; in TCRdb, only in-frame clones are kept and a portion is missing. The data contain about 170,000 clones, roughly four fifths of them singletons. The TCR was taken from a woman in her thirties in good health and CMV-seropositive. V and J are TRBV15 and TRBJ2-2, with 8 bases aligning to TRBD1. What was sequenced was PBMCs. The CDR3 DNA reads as TGTGCCACCAGCGTAACGTCAGGGGGCCACACCGGGGAGCTGTTTTTT. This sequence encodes CATSVTSGGHTGELFF.